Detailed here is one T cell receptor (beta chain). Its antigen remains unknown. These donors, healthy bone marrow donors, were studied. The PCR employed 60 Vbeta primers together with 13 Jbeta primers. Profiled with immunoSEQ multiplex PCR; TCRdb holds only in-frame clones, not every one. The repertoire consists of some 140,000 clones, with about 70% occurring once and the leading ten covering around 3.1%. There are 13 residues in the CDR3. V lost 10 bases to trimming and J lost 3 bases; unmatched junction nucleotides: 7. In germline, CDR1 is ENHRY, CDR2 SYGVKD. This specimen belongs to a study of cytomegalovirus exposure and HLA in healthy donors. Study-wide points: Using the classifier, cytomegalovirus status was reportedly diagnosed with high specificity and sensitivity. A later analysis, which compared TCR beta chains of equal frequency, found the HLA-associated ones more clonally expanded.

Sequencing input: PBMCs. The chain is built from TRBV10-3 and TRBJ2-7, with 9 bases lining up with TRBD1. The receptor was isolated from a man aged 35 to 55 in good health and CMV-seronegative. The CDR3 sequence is CASRQGDNYEQYF. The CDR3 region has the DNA TGTGCCAGCAGACAGGGGGACAACTACGAGCAGTACTTC.